The 6 T cell receptor beta chains below were found in one sample sequenced in a study of OX40 agonist ivuxolimab in advanced cancers. This table comes from immunoSEQ multiplex PCR, and its TCRdb copy is limited to in-frame clones, with some not included. Here the sample spans 37,000 or so clones, about 88% being singletons. Specimen: CD4+ or CD8+ T cells sorted from blood, collected in a trial of the OX40 agonist ivuxolimab. These receptors came from an adult with an advanced solid tumor such as melanoma, head and neck, liver or kidney cancer.

The chain couples TRBV7-2 to TRBJ2-7; D call uncertain. The CDR3 length is 11 residues. The germline V gene encodes CDR1 SGHTA and CDR2 FQGNSA. With 5 bases removed from V and 5 bases from J, the gap between germline ends came to 7 bases. The CDR3 is CASSPGNEQYF. In DNA, the CDR3 is TGTGCCAGCAGCCCCGGCAACGAGCAGTACTTC. Using reference TRBV7-2 and TRBJ2-7 for the parts outside the CDR3, the full variable domain is GAGVSQSPSNKVTEKGKDVELRCDPISGHTALYWYRQSLGQGLEFLIYFQGNSAPDKSGLPSDRFSAERTGGSVSTLTIQRTQQEDSAVYLCASSPGNEQYFGPGTRLTVT.

The chain employs TRBV27 and TRBJ1-6; perhaps TRBD1 as D (6 bases). This CDR3 spans 15 amino acids. V lost 4 bases to trimming and J lost 7 bases, with 14 bases between them. The germline V gene encodes CDR1 MNHEY and CDR2 SMNVEV (reference sequence). CDR3 sequence: CASSSWTEPNSPLHF. In DNA, the CDR3 is TGTGCCAGCAGTTCCTGGACAGAGCCAAATTCACCCCTCCACTTT.

Within the sample, this clone is hyperexpanded. The CDR3 DNA reads as TGTGCCAGCAGCTTAGGGCAGGGTGGATATGGCTACACCTTC. Its translation: CASSLGQGGYGYTF. The chain couples TRBV11-2 to TRBJ1-2, with a weak D call TRBD1 (5 bases). Germline assignment: CDR1 SGHAT and CDR2 FQNNGV. The CDR3 is 14 residues long. Trimming removed 1 base at V and 5 bases at J, with 11 bases between.

This chain links TRBV5-1 with TRBJ1-4; 9 nucleotides match TRBD1. Germline V gene lookup returns CDR1 SGHRS and CDR2 YFSETQ. V trimming: 4 bases; J trimming: 7 bases; junction bases outside the gene matches: 8. The CDR3 consists of 15 residues. DNA for the CDR3: TGCGCCAGCAGCGCGAACAGGGGGCACGGTGAAAAACTGTTTTTT. As protein: CASSANRGHGEKLFF.

The chain recombines TRBV5-1 with TRBJ1-6; D gene uncertain. Germline V gene sequence: CDR1 SGHRS, CDR2 YFSETQ. The CDR3 covers 15 residues. Trimming left V 3 bases short and J 5 bases short, with 12 bases between. In DNA, the CDR3 is TGCGCCAGCAGCTGGAGGAGCCCGAATAATTCACCCCTCCACTTT. Its protein is CASSWRSPNNSPLHF.

The V call is TRBV6-9, the J call TRBJ1-3, with a weak D call TRBD1 (6 bases). The V end was cut by 6 bases, the J end by 5 bases, with 14 bases between. Germline CDR1 MNHGY, CDR2 SVAAGI. This CDR3 region has 14 residues. CDR3 nucleotide sequence: TGTGCCAGCAGCCCGACAGGACTCAGAAACACCATATATTTT. Its translation: CASSPTGLRNTIYF.